This TCR beta chain was recorded in a study of lymphopenia after photon versus proton radiotherapy. Study findings and constraints: Photon-treated patients lost naive T cells and TCR diversity; proton-treated stayed stable. Only patients who died were analyzed for survival; proton advantage is unproven. In patients who died, overall survival fell as post-nadir TCR diversity dropped more. After the lymphocyte nadir, photon-treated repertoires showed oligoclonal expansion, especially of CD8+ Temra cells.

The repertoire was sequenced with immunoSEQ multiplex PCR; TCRdb's copy has only in-frame clones and lacks some. The sample consists of 35,000 to 45,000 clones, about 83% of them appearing once. A word on this clone: What it recognizes is unknown.

CDR1 and CDR2 (germline): SGHNT, YYREEE (reference sequence). The CDR3 is 13 residues long. The junction had 7 bases not matched to a gene; V was cut back by 0 bases and J by 11 bases. The material sequenced was peripheral blood, taken from a patient treated with proton-based radiotherapy. This TCR came from a woman between 65 and 79 years old with pancreatic cancer. This chain connects TRBV5-4 to TRBJ1-1, with 7 bases aligning to TRBD1. CDR3: CASSLEQGFEAFF. The DNA for the CDR3 is TGTGCCAGCAGCTTGGAACAGGGGTTCGAGGCTTTCTTT.